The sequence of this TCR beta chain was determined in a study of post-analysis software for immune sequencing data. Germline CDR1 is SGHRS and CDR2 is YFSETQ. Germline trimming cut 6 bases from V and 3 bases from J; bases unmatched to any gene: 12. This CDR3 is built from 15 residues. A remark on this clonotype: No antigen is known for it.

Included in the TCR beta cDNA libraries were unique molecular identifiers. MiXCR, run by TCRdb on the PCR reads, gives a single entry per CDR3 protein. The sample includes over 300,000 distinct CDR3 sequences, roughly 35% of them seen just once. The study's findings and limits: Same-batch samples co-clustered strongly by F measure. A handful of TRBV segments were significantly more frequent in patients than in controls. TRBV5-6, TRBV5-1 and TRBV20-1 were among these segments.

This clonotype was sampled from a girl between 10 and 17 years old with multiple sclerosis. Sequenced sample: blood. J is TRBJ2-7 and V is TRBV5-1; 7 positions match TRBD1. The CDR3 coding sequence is TGCGCCAGCACTTATTCCGGGACAGAAAACTACGAGCAGTACTTC. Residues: CASTYSGTENYEQYF.